This T cell receptor beta chain was found in a study of T cells in Graves' hyperthyroidism and ophthalmopathy. Turning to the study itself: Pretreatment peripheral blood was obtained at initial diagnosis.

Regarding this clonotype: Antigen unknown.

The V gene's germline CDR1 is ENHRY and CDR2 SYGVKD. CDR3 size: 14 residues. Trimming took off 3 bases at V and 3 bases at J, with 9 bases between the two ends. Study conclusions and caveats: Stable hyperthyroidism and ophthalmopathy were separated using 13 V-J signatures.

Using RNA transcripts as the source, TCR beta CDR3 regions were amplified. TCR CDR3 regions were first amplified by RT-PCR with HTBI primers. TCRdb ran MiXCR on the multiplex PCR reads and lists one entry per CDR3 protein. Here the sample spans over 650,000 distinct CDR3 sequences, roughly 17% being singletons. The chain employs TRBV10-3 and TRBJ1-5, with D unresolved. Sequenced material: blood. This receptor was obtained from a man younger than 35 with Graves' hyperthyroidism. CDR3 nucleotides: TGTGCCATCAGTGATAAGGGCCTCAATCAGCCCCAGCATTTT. It codes for CAISDKGLNQPQHF.